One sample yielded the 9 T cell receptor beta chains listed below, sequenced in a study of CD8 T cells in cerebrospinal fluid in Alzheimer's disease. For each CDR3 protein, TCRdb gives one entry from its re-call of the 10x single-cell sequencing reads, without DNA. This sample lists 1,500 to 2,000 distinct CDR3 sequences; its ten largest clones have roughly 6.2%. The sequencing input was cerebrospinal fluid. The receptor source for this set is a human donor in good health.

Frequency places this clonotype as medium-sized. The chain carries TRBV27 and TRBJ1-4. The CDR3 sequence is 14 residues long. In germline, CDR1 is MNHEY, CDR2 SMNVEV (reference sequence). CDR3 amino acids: CASSFEGLGEKLFF.

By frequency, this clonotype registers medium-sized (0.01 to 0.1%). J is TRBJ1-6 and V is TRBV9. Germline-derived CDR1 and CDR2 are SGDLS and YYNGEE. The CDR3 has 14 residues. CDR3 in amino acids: CASSVVGENSPLHF.

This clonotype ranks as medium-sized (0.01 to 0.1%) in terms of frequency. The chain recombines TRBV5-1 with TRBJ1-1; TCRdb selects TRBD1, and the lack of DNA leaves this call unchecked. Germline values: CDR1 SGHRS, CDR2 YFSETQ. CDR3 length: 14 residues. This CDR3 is CASSLGQRNTEAFF.

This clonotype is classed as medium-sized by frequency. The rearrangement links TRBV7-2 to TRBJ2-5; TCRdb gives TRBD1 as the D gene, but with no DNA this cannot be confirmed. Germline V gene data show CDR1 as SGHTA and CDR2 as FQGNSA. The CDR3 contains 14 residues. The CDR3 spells CASSLSGGQETQYF.

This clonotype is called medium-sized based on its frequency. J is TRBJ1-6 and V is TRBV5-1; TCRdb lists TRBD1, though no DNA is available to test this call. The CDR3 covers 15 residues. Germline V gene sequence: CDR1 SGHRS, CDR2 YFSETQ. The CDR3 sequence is CASSRGGQGNSPLHF. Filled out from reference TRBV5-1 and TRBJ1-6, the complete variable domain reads KAGVTQTPRYLIKTRGQQVTLSCSPISGHRSVSWYQQTPGQGLQFLFEYFSETQRNKGNFPGRFSGRQFSNSRSEMNVSTLELGDSALYLCASSRGGQGNSPLHFGNGTRLTVT.

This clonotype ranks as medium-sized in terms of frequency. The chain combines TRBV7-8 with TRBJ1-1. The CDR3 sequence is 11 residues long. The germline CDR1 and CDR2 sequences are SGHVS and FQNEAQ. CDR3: CASSLEREAFF.

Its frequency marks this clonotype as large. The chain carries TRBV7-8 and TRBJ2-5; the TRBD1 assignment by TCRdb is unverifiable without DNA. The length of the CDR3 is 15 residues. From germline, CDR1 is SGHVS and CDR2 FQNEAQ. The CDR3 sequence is CASSSTQGALETQYF.

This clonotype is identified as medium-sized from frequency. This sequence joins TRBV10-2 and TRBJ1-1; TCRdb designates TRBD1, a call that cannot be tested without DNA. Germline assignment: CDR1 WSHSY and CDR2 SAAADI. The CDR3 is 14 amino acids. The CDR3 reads CASSAGQGNTEAFF.

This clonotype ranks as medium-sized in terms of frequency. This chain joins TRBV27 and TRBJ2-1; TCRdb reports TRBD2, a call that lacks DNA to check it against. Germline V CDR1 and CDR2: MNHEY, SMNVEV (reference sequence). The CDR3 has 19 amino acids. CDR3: CASSLSMLAGGTPYNEQFF.